The 28 T cell receptor beta chains below come from one sample, sequenced in a study of T cell changes during pregnancy in multiple sclerosis. Only in-frame clones appear in the TCRdb table, and some are missing; sequencing was by immunoSEQ multiplex PCR. The sample holds about 41,000 clones, approximately 88% seen once. Sequencing was performed on peripheral blood, taken in the first trimester of pregnancy. The receptors originated from a female donor in good health, enrolled as a control in a pregnancy study.

The CDR3 region has the DNA TGTGCCAGCAGCCAAGACATAGCCCGGGACAGGGTGGACGCCGGGGAGCTGTTTTTT. Its translation: CASSQDIARDRVDAGELFF. The chain uses TRBV4-2 and TRBJ2-2, with 9 bases that match TRBD1. CDR3 length equals 19 residues. V lost 0 bases and J lost 6; bases outside the gene matches: 14. Germline V gene data show CDR1 as LGHNA and CDR2 as YNFKEQ.

The rearrangement links TRBV7-9 to TRBJ2-7; TRBD2 might be the D (7 bases). The length of the CDR3 is 18 residues. Trimming took 5 bases from V and 6 from J, leaving 29 bases between them. Germline V gene data show CDR1 as SEHNR and CDR2 as FQNEAQ (reference sequence). CDR3 loop: CASSPYRGAWAAAGEQYF. As DNA, the CDR3 is TGTGCCAGCAGCCCCTACCGGGGGGCGTGGGCCGCAGCGGGCGAGCAGTACTTC.

The V call is TRBV6-5, the J call TRBJ2-7; TRBD1 is a possible D gene (5 bases). Germline V lookup: CDR1 MNHEY, CDR2 SVGAGI. This CDR3 is 15 amino acids long. Trimming cost V 0 bases and J 0 bases, with 9 bases left between them. This CDR3 is CASSYSSDSSYEQYF. The CDR3 nucleotides are TGTGCCAGCAGTTACTCGTCCGACAGCTCCTACGAGCAGTACTTC.

The rearrangement uses TRBV27 and TRBJ2-7; TRBD1 is a possible D gene (5 bases). V lost 8 bases and J lost 4, with 18 bases in between. CDR3 length: 14 amino acids. CDR1 is MNHEY and CDR2 is SMNVEV in the germline V gene (reference sequence). The CDR3 loop is CASSLRGLNYEQYF. As DNA, the CDR3 is TGTGCCAGCTCCCTTAGGGGTCTAAATTACGAGCAGTACTTC.

CDR3 nucleotides: TGCGCCAGCAGCTTGATCGGGACAGGAGGCTACGAGCAGTACTTC. It specifies CASSLIGTGGYEQYF. V gene TRBV5-1 combines with J gene TRBJ2-7, with 8 bases matching TRBD1. The V gene's germline CDR1 is SGHRS and CDR2 YFSETQ. The CDR3 totals 15 residues. V lost 1 base, J lost 3 bases, and 6 bases stayed unmatched.

This clone was detected only a few times. The chain has TRBV6-5 and TRBJ1-1; 9 bases are a match to TRBD1. V lost 0 bases, J lost 4 bases, and 0 bases stayed unmatched. From germline, CDR1 is MNHEY and CDR2 SVGAGI. The CDR3 covers 14 residues. The CDR3 DNA reads as TGTGCCAGCAGTTACTCGACAGGGGGCACTGAAGCTTTCTTT. Translated, it gives CASSYSTGGTEAFF.

The chain uses TRBV5-4 and TRBJ2-7; D is perhaps TRBD2 (5 bases). The CDR3 consists of 15 residues. V was trimmed by 4 bases and J by 6 bases, leaving 20 bases between them. The V gene's germline CDR1 is SGHNT and CDR2 YYREEE (reference sequence). CDR3 in DNA: TGTGCCAGCAGCAATGGAATCGGACTGGTGAGCGAGCAGTACTTC. It yields the protein CASSNGIGLVSEQYF.

The V and J genes are TRBV10-1 and TRBJ2-1; D is uncertain. The CDR3 loop spans 16 amino acids. The V end was cut by 5 bases, the J end by 0 bases, with 14 bases between. Looked up from germline, CDR1 is WNHNN and CDR2 is SYGVQD (reference sequence). The DNA of the CDR3 is TGCGCCAGCAGTCAGGTTCGAGAATTCTCCTACAATGAGCAGTTCTTC. Residues: CASSQVREFSYNEQFF.

The rearrangement uses TRBV5-1 and TRBJ1-3, with 8 bases identical to TRBD1. The CDR3 spans 18 residues. V gave up 3 bases and J gave up 2 bases; unmatched junction bases: 13. Germline CDR1 is SGHRS and CDR2 is YFSETQ. The CDR3 region is CASSSGQGASGAGNTIYF. The DNA of the CDR3 is TGCGCCAGCAGCTCCGGGCAGGGGGCGAGTGGAGCTGGAAACACCATATATTTT.

This rearrangement joins TRBV7-9 to TRBJ2-2; TRBD1 matches 9 bases. J was trimmed by 4 bases and V by 5 bases; bases with no gene match: 8. Germline V gene lookup returns CDR1 SEHNR and CDR2 FQNEAQ (reference sequence). The CDR3 extends over 16 amino acids. CDR3 bases: TGTGCCAGCAGCACACCGGGACAGGGTATCACCGGGGAGCTGTTTTTT. Protein: CASSTPGQGITGELFF.

V is TRBV12-5 and J is TRBJ2-1; D is unclear. The germline gives CDR1 LGHNT, CDR2 FRNRAP. Trimming cost V 7 bases and J 9 bases, with 7 bases left between them. This CDR3 has 10 residues. CDR3 sequence reads: CASVSGEQFF. CDR3 coding DNA: TGTGCTAGTGTCTCGGGTGAGCAGTTCTTC.

V gene TRBV7-9 combines with J gene TRBJ2-1, with 12 nucleotides matching TRBD2. The CDR3 runs 18 residues. The V gene's germline CDR1 is SEHNR and CDR2 FQNEAQ (reference sequence). J lost 9 bases, V lost 5 bases, and 17 bases had no gene match. The CDR3: CASSPLPHLAGGASEQFF. CDR3 DNA: TGTGCCAGCAGCCCACTCCCTCATCTAGCGGGAGGGGCAAGTGAGCAGTTCTTC.

A single count supports this clone. The rearrangement joins TRBV28 to TRBJ1-2; D remains unclear. Trimming took 7 bases from V and 2 from J, leaving 14 bases between them. The CDR3 runs to 14 residues. Germline CDR1 reads MDHEN; CDR2 reads SYDVKM. CDR3 sequence reads: CASNEGGPNYGYTF. In nucleotides, the CDR3 is TGTGCCAGCAATGAGGGAGGACCGAACTATGGCTACACCTTC.

V is TRBV10-3 and J is TRBJ2-1; unclear D gene. V lost 5 bases and J lost 7, with 6 bases in between. Germline V gene data show CDR1 as ENHRY and CDR2 as SYGVKD. The CDR3 is 11 residues long. The CDR3 loop reads CAISSRNEQFF. Here the CDR3 DNA reads TGTGCCATCAGTTCGCGGAATGAGCAGTTCTTC.

V and J are TRBV9 and TRBJ2-1, with TRBD2 as a possible D gene (7 bases). V shed 0 bases and J shed 4 bases, with 11 bases lying between them. CDR1 SGDLS and CDR2 YYNGEE come from the germline V gene. The CDR3 runs 15 residues. The CDR3 coding sequence is TGTGCCAGCAGCGTAGGAGGGGGGGCTTACAATGAGCAGTTCTTC. Translating gives CASSVGGGAYNEQFF. The whole variable domain, filled in from reference TRBV9 and TRBJ2-1, reads DSGVTQTPKHLITATGQRVTLRCSPRSGDLSVYWYQQSLDQGLQFLIQYYNGEERAKGNILERFSAQQFPDLHSELNLSSLELGDSALYFCASSVGGGAYNEQFFGPGTRLTVL.

This clone was counted a single time. The rearrangement uses TRBV18 and TRBJ1-2, with TRBD1 as a possible D gene (5 bases). Trimming stripped 2 bases from V and 1 base from J, with 11 bases between. The CDR3 consists of 15 residues. Germline CDR1 KGHSH, CDR2 LQKENI. CDR3 nucleotide sequence: TGTGCCAGCTCACCAGAGGCAGGGTTTAACTATGGCTACACCTTC. Protein: CASSPEAGFNYGYTF.

V usage is TRBV19 and J usage is TRBJ2-6, with TRBD2 matching 8 bases. Germline trimming cut 0 bases from V and 2 bases from J; bases unmatched to any gene: 9. The germline CDR1 and CDR2 sequences are LNHDA and SQIVND (reference sequence). The CDR3 is 19 amino acids. As DNA, the CDR3 is TGTGCCAGTAGTATAGATCACAACGGGGGGGCACCTGGGGCCAACGTCCTGACTTTC. This codes for CASSIDHNGGAPGANVLTF.

The DNA for the CDR3 is TGTGCCGGGGGGACAGAGAGCTCCTACGAGCAGTACTTC. Its translation is CAGGTESSYEQYF. The V call is TRBV2, the J call TRBJ2-7, with a weak D call TRBD1 (7 bases). The germline CDR1 and CDR2 sequences are SNHLY and FYNNEI. V lost 11 bases and J 0 bases, leaving 14 bases between the germline ends. There are 13 residues in the CDR3.

J is TRBJ1-2 and V is TRBV28; D remains ambiguous. The CDR3 spans 12 residues. Germline assignment: CDR1 MDHEN and CDR2 SYDVKM. V dropped 6 bases and J dropped 8 bases, with 13 bases sitting between them. The CDR3 loop is CASSVGGNGYTF. CDR3 bases: TGTGCCAGCAGCGTCGGAGGGAACGGCTACACCTTC.

As to this clone: The sample contains more than one DNA sequence encoding this CDR3. The chain employs TRBV5-1 and TRBJ2-3, with TRBD2 matching 8 bases. Germline V gives CDR1 SGHRS, CDR2 YFSETQ. V lost 2 bases and J lost 6; bases outside the gene matches: 8. There are 15 residues in the CDR3. The CDR3 DNA sequence: TGCGCCAGCAGCTTTAGCGGGGCCACGTTTGATACGCAGTATTTT. The encoded protein is CASSFSGATFDTQYF.

The CDR3 DNA is TGTGCCAGCAGCACCCCTCTTAGCGGGGTGGAGACCCAGTACTTC. This sequence encodes CASSTPLSGVETQYF. This chain joins TRBV9 and TRBJ2-5; 8 nucleotides agree with TRBD2. The CDR3 runs to 15 residues. Germline values: CDR1 SGDLS, CDR2 YYNGEE. V shed 4 bases, J shed 5 bases, and the junction held 10 bases outside the gene matches.

The chain employs TRBV9 and TRBJ2-1; TRBD1 agrees at 7 bases. Trimming at V came to 4 bases and at J to 8 bases, leaving 15 bases not matched to a gene. This CDR3 contains 16 residues. Germline CDR1 and CDR2: SGDLS and YYNGEE. The CDR3 region has the DNA TGTGCCAGCAGCCTACATGACAGGGCCCCTACGGATGAGCAGTTCTTC. It translates to CASSLHDRAPTDEQFF.

In nucleotides, the CDR3 is TGCAGCGGCAGAGGGTGGCTAGCGGGAGGGCCGGGCACAGATACGCAGTATTTT. This sequence encodes CSGRGWLAGGPGTDTQYF. The genes are TRBV29-1 and TRBJ2-3, with 12 bases identical to TRBD2. From germline, CDR1 is SQVTM and CDR2 ANQGSEA. V trimming: 7 bases; J trimming: 1 base; junction bases outside the gene matches: 15. CDR3 length: 18 residues.

The CDR3 DNA reads as TGTGCCAGCAGTGAAAGAGGGGCGGGAGGGGTCATAGATACGCAGTATTTT. Its protein product is CASSERGAGGVIDTQYF. This chain joins TRBV6-1 and TRBJ2-3; 9 positions match TRBD2. CDR3 size: 17 residues. Trimming cost V 2 bases and J 5 bases; bases outside gene matches: 11. Germline V CDR1 and CDR2: MNHNS, SASEGT.

The chain employs TRBV18 and TRBJ1-2; possibly TRBD1 for D (6 bases). V lost 2 bases and J lost 8, with 12 bases in between. This CDR3 has 13 residues. Germline V gives CDR1 KGHSH, CDR2 LQKENI. The CDR3 nucleotides are TGTGCCAGCTCACCATCAGGGGACGGCGGCTACACCTTC. Its protein is CASSPSGDGGYTF.

The chain couples TRBV4-1 to TRBJ2-7; TRBD2 agrees at 13 bases. Germline CDR1 and CDR2: MGHRA and YSYEKL. V was pared by 1 base and J by 3 bases, with 18 bases of the junction left unmatched. The CDR3 is 21 amino acids. In DNA form, the CDR3 reads TGCGCCAGCAGCCAAGGTGGTACAGGACTAGCGGGAGAAAGGGGTCTCTACGAGCAGTACTTC. Amino acids: CASSQGGTGLAGERGLYEQYF.

This sequence joins TRBV11-1 and TRBJ1-4; tentatively, D is TRBD1 (5 bases). CDR3 length: 15 residues. Trimming cost V 4 bases and J 8 bases, with 17 bases left between them. Germline V gives CDR1 SGHAT, CDR2 FQDESV (reference sequence). The CDR3 DNA reads TGTGCCAGCAGCTCGGGGGGAGAAGTTGGCGAAAAACTGTTTTTT. Protein: CASSSGGEVGEKLFF.

The gene calls are TRBV5-1 and TRBJ1-5, with D perhaps TRBD1 (5 bases). In germline, CDR1 is SGHRS, CDR2 YFSETQ. Between the trimmed V and J ends, which lost 4 bases and 1 base, there was a span of 12 bases. The CDR3 is 15 amino acids. CDR3 coding DNA: TGCGCCAGCAGCCCGGGGGACGGGAGCAATCAGCCCCAGCATTTT. Amino acids: CASSPGDGSNQPQHF.